The 2 T cell receptor beta chains below were found in one sample sequenced in a study of early T cells in non-severe SARS-CoV-2 infection. TCRdb re-derived calls from the 5' RACE reads in MiXCR, one entry per CDR3 protein. The sample holds about 50,000 distinct CDR3 sequences, about 9.3% seen once. The sequencing sample was made of whole blood. The origin of the receptors is an adult who was a healthcare worker with PCR-confirmed SARS-CoV-2 infection or an uninfected control (not recorded which).

This clonotype has only a few counts. The rearrangement joins TRBV7-2 to TRBJ2-1; 9 nucleotides match TRBD2. J was trimmed by 6 bases and V by 7 bases; bases with no gene match: 16. There are 17 residues in the CDR3. Germline assignment: CDR1 SGHTA and CDR2 FQGNSA. The CDR3 loop reads CASNREAGGPSGNEQFF. CDR3 DNA sequence: TGTGCCAGCAACAGGGAGGCGGGAGGGCCCTCAGGCAATGAGCAGTTCTTC. The full variable domain, its missing parts supplied by reference TRBV7-2 and TRBJ2-1, is GAGVSQSPSNKVTEKGKDVELRCDPISGHTALYWYRQSLGQGLEFLIYFQGNSAPDKSGLPSDRFSAERTGGSVSTLTIQRTQQEDSAVYLCASNREAGGPSGNEQFFGPGTRLTVL.

This clonotype was seen ten or more times. The chain employs TRBV7-2 and TRBJ2-3; the match to TRBD2 covers 15 bases. From germline, CDR1 is SGHTA and CDR2 FQGNSA. V dropped 5 bases and J dropped 0; count of bases not matched to a gene: 6. The length of the CDR3 is 18 residues. The CDR3 is CASSLQGLAGGSTDTQYF. In nucleotides, the CDR3 is TGTGCCAGCAGCCTACAAGGACTAGCGGGGGGGAGCACAGATACGCAGTATTTT.